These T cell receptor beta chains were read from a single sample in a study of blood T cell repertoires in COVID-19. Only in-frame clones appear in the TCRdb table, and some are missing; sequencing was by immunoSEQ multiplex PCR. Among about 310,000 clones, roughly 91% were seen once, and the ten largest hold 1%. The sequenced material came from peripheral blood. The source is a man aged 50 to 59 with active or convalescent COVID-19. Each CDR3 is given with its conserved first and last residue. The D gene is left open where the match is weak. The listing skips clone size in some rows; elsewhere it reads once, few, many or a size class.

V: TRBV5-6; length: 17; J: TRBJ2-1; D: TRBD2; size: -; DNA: TGTGCCACCCTCTCGCAGGCTAGCGGGGGCCATTACAATGAGCAGTTCTTC; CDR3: CATLSQASGGHYNEQFF
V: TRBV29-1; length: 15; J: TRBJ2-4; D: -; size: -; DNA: TGCAGCGTTGAAGATTGGGGCTCAGGACAAAACATTCAGTACTTC; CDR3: CSVEDWGSGQNIQYF
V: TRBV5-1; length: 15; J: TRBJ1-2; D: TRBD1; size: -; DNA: TGCGCCAGCAACATCGGACAGGGGGTCATCTATGGCTACACCTTC; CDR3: CASNIGQGVIYGYTF
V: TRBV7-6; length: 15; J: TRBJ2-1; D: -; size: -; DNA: TGTGCCAGCAGCTTAGGATTAGCTTCCTACAATGAGCAGTTCTTC; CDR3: CASSLGLASYNEQFF
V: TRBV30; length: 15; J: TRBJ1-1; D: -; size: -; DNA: TGTGCCTGGAGTGTACGTCAGGGCTCGAACACTGAAGCTTTCTTT; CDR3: CAWSVRQGSNTEAFF
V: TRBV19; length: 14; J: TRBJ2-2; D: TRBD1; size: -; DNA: TGTGCCAGTAGTAGAAGGACAGGGGCCGGGTGGCTGTTTTTT; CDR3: CASSRRTGAGWLFF
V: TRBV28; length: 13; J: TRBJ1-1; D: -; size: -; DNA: TGTGCCAGCAGTTTGGGAGGACTACATGAAGCTTTCTTT; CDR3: CASSLGGLHEAFF
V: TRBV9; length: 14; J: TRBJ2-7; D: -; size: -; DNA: TGTGCCAGCAGCGTAGTACCAGCGGAGGGAGAGCAGTACTTC; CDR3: CASSVVPAEGEQYF
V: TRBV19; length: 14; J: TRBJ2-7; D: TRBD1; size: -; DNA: TGTGCCAGTAGTCGGACAGGGGGTAGGTACGAGCAGTACTTC; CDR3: CASSRTGGRYEQYF
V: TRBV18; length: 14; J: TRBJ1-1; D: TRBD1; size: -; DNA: TGTGCCAGCTCACCGGGACAGGGGGAAGCTGAAGCTTTCTTT; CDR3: CASSPGQGEAEAFF
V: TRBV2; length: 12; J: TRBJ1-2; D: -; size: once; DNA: TGTGCCAGCAGTGGGACAAGAAAGGGCTACACCTTC; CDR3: CASSGTRKGYTF
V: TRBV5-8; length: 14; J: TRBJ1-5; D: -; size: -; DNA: TGTGCCAGCAGCTCCAGGGTTGGCAATCAGCCCCAGCATTTT; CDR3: CASSSRVGNQPQHF
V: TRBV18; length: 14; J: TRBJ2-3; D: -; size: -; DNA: TGTGCCAGCTCACCACAACAGGGAACAGATACGCAGTATTTT; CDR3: CASSPQQGTDTQYF
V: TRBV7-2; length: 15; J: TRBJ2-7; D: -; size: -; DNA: TGTGCCAGCAGCTTAGCGGGAGGTAGGACCTACGAGCAGTACTTC; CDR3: CASSLAGGRTYEQYF
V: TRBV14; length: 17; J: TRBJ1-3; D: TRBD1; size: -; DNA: TGTGCCAGCAGCCCAGGAAAGGGACAGTCGGCGAGAAACACCATATATTTT; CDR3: CASSPGKGQSARNTIYF
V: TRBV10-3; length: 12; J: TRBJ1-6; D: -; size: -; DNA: TGTGCCATCAAGGAGGTGAATTCACCCCTCCACTTT; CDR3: CAIKEVNSPLHF
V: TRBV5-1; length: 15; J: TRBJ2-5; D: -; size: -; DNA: TGCGCCAGCAGCTTGGCCGTGGCGGATCAAGAGACCCAGTACTTC; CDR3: CASSLAVADQETQYF
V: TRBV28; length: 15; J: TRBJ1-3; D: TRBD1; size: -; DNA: TGTGCCAGCACCTCGCAGGGGGCCTATGGAAACACCATATATTTT; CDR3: CASTSQGAYGNTIYF
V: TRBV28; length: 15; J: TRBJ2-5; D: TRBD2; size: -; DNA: TGTGCCAGCAGGCAACTAGCGGGGGGGCTAGGGACCCAGTACTTC; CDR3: CASRQLAGGLGTQYF
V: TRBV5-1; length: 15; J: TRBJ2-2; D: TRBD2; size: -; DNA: TGCGCCAGCTCGCGGGAGGGCCGGAACACCGGGGAGCTGTTTTTT; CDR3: CASSREGRNTGELFF
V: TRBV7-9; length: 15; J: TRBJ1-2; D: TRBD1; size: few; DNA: TGTGCCAGCACCCTGGACAGGACTACTAACTATGGCTACACCTTC; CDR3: CASTLDRTTNYGYTF
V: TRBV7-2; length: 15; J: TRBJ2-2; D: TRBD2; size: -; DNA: TGTGCCAGCAGCCCAGTGGCGGGAGACTTTCGGGAGCTGTTTTTT; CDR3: CASSPVAGDFRELFF
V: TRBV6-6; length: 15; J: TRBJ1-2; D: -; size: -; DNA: TGTGCCAGCAGCAACGCTCATGAGGTCCGGGGTGGCTACACCTTC; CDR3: CASSNAHEVRGGYTF
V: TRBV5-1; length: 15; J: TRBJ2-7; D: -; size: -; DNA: TGCGCCAGCAGCTTGGAAGGAGGGCAGGGCTACGAGCAGTACTTC; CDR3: CASSLEGGQGYEQYF
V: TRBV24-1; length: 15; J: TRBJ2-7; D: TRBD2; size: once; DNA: TGTGCCACCAGTGACAGCGGGAGGGCCCGAGCCGAGCAGTACTTC; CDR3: CATSDSGRARAEQYF
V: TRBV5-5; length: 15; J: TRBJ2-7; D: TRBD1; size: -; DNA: TGTGCCAGCAGCTTGGGGACAGGGGGTACCTACGAGCAGTACTTC; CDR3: CASSLGTGGTYEQYF
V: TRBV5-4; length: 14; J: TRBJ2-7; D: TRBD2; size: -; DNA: TGTGCCAGCAGCTTGAGCGGGAGGGTCGGCGAGCAGTACTTC; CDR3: CASSLSGRVGEQYF
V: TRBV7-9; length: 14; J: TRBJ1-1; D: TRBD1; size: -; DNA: TGTGCCAGCAGCCCCGACAGGGGGCACACTGAAGCTTTCTTT; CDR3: CASSPDRGHTEAFF
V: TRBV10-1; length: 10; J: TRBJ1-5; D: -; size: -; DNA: TGCGCCAGAGAGAATCAGCCCCAGCATTTT; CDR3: CARENQPQHF
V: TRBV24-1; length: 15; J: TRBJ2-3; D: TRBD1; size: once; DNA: TGTGCCACCAGTGCCCCGGGACAGGGCTTTGATACGCAGTATTTT; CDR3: CATSAPGQGFDTQYF
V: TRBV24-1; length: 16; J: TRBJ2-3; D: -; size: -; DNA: TGTGCCACCAGTGATCCGCTCCTCGGTGGCACAGATACGCAGTATTTT; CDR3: CATSDPLLGGTDTQYF
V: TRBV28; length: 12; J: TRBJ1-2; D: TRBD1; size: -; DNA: TGTGCCAGCAGTCCCGACAGGGATGGCTACACCTTC; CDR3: CASSPDRDGYTF
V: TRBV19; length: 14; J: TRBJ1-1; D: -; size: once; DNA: TGTGCCAGTACCCCCCGCCGGACGGCGGGTGAAGCTTTCTTT; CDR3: CASTPRRTAGEAFF
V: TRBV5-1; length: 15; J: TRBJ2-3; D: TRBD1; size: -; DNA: TGCGCCAGCAGCTCGGGGACAGGTCCGTCAGATACGCAGTATTTT; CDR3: CASSSGTGPSDTQYF
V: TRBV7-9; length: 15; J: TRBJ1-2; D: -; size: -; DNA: TGTGCCAGCAGCTTAGCGCGGGGCACCTTCTATGGCTACACCTTC; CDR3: CASSLARGTFYGYTF
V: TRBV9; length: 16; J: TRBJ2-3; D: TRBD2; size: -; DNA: TGTGCCAGCAGCGTAGGTGCGGGGGGGTATACAGATACGCAGTATTTT; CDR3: CASSVGAGGYTDTQYF
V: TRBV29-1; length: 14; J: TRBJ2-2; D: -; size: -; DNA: TGCAGCGTTGTTGACCAAACGGGCACCGGGGAGCTGTTTTTT; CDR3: CSVVDQTGTGELFF
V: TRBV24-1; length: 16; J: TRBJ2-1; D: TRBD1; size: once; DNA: TGTGCCACCAGTGATGTTGGGGACAGGGGCGACAATGAGCAGTTCTTC; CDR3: CATSDVGDRGDNEQFF
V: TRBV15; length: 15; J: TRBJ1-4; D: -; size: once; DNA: TGTGCCACCAGCAGAGACGGCAGGTTTAATGAAAAACTGTTTTTT; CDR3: CATSRDGRFNEKLFF
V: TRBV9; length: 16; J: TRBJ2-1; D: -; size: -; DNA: TGTGCCAGCAGCGCTAGTCGGCTGGCGGGACACAATGAGCAGTTCTTC; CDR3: CASSASRLAGHNEQFF
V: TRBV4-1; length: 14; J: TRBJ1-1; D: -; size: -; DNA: TGCGCCAGCAGCCAAGATAGATCTAACACTGAAGCTTTCTTT; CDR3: CASSQDRSNTEAFF
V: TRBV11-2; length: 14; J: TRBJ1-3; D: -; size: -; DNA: TGTGCCAGCAGCTCCAGACTTCAAGGCAACACCATATATTTT; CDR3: CASSSRLQGNTIYF
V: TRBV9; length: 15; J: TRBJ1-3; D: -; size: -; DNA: TGTGCCAGCAGCGTAGGCCCGGGGTCTGGAAACACCATATATTTT; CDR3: CASSVGPGSGNTIYF
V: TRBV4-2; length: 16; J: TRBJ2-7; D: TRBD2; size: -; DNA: TGTGCCAGCAGCCAACAGACTAGCGGGAAAATAAGAGAGCAGTACTTC; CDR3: CASSQQTSGKIREQYF
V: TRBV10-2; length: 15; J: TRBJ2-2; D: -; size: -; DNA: TGCGCCAGCGAAAACGGGGGGCCGGACACCGGGGAGCTGTTTTTT; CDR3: CASENGGPDTGELFF
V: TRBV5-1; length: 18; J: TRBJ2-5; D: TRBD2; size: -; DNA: TGCGCCAGCAGCGGGATCGGGCTAGCGGGAGGGATTCAAGAGACCCAGTACTTC; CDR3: CASSGIGLAGGIQETQYF
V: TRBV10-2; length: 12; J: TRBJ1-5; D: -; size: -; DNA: TGCGCCAGCAGTGAACTGGATCAGCCCCAGCATTTT; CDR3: CASSELDQPQHF
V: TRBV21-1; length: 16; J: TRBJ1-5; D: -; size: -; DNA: TGTGCCAGCAGCAATCTCAGACGCACCGGGGATCAGCCCCAGCATTTT; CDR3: CASSNLRRTGDQPQHF
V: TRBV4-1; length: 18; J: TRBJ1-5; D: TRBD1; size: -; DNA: TGCGCCAGCAGCCAAGGTTCTTTAGACAGGGGGCTTAATCAGCCCCAGCATTTT; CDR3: CASSQGSLDRGLNQPQHF
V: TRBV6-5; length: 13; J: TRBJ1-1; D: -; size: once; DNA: TGTGCCAGCAGTTACCGCGTGTACACTGAAGCTTTCTTT; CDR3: CASSYRVYTEAFF
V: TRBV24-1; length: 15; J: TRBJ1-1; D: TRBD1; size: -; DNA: TGTGCCACCAGTGACCCGACACAGGGGAAGACTGAAGCTTTCTTT; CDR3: CATSDPTQGKTEAFF
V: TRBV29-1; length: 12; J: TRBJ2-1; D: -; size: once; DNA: TGCAGCGTTGAAGATTCGGAGGATGAGCAGTTCTTC; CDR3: CSVEDSEDEQFF
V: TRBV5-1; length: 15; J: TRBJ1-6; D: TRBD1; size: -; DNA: TGCGCCAGCAGCAGGGGACAGGGTGAAGGTGAACCCCTCCACTTT; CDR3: CASSRGQGEGEPLHF